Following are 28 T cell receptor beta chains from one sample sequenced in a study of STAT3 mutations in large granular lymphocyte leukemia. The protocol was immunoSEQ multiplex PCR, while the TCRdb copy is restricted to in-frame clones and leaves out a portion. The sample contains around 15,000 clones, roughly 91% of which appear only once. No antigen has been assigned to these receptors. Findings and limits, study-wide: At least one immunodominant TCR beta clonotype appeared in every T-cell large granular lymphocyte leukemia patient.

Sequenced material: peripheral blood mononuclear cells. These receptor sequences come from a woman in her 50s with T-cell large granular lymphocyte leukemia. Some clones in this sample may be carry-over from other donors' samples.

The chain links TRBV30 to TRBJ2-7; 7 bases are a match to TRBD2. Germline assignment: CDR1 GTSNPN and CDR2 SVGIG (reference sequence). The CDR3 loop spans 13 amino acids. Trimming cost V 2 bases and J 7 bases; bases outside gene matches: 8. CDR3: CAWSTREGREQYF. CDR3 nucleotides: TGTGCCTGGAGTACGAGGGAGGGCCGGGAGCAGTACTTC.

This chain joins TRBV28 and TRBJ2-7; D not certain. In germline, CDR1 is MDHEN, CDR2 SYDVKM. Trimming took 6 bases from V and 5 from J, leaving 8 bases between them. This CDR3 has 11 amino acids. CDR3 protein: CASSPRHEQYF. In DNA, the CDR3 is TGTGCCAGCAGCCCGAGGCACGAGCAGTACTTC.

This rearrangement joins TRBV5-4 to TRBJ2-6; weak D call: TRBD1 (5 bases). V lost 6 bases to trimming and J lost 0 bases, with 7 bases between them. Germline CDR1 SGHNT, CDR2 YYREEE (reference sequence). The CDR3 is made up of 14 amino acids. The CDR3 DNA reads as TGTGCCAGCAAAAGGGGCTCTGGGGCCAACGTCCTGACTTTC. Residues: CASKRGSGANVLTF.

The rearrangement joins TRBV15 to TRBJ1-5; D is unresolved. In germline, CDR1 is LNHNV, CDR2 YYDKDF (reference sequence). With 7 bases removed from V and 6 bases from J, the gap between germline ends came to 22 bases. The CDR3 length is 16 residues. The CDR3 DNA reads TGTGCCACCAACGCAGGTGGGAGGGTTCGATTTCAGCCCCAGCATTTT. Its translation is CATNAGGRVRFQPQHF.

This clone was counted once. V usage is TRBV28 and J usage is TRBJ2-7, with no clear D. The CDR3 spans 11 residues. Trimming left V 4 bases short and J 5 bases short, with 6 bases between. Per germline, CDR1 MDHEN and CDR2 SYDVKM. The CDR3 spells CASSWKDEQYF. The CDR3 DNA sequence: TGTGCCAGCAGTTGGAAAGACGAGCAGTACTTC.

CDR3 DNA: TGCAGCGTAGCGGACAGGGCTGGGGCCAACGTCCTGACTTTC. This encodes CSVADRAGANVLTF. The rearrangement uses TRBV29-1 and TRBJ2-6; 8 bases match TRBD1. V lost 6 bases and J lost 2; bases outside the gene matches: 3. This CDR3 contains 14 residues. Per the germline V gene, CDR1 is SQVTM and CDR2 is ANQGSEA.

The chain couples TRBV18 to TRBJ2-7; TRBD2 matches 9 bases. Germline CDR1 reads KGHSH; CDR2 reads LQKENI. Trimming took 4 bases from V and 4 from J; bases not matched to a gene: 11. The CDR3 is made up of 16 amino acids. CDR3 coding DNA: TGTGCCAGCTCACGACTTCCGGGACTAGCCCTTTACGAGCAGTACTTC. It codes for CASSRLPGLALYEQYF.

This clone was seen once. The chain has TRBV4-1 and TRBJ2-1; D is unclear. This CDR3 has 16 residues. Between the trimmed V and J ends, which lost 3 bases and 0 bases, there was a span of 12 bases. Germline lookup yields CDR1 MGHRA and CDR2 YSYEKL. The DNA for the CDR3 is TGCGCCAGCAGCCACCGAGCCTCGGGCTCCTACAATGAGCAGTTCTTC. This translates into CASSHRASGSYNEQFF.

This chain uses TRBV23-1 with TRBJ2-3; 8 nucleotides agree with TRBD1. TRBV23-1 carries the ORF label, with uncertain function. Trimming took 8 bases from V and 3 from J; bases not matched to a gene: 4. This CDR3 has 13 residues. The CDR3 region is CASPRGLTDTQYF. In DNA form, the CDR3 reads TGCGCCAGCCCCAGGGGGCTGACAGATACGCAGTATTTT.

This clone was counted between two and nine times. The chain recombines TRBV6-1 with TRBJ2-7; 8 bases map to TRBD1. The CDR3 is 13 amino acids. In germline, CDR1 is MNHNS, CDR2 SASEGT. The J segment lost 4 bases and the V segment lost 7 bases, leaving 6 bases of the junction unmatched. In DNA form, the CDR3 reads TGTGCCAGCATAGGGACAGGACTTTACGAGCAGTACTTC. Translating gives CASIGTGLYEQYF.

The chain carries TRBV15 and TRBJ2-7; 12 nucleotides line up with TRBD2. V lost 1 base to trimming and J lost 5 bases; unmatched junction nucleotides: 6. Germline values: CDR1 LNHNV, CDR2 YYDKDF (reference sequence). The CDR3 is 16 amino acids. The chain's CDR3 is CATSRGGTSGFDEQYF. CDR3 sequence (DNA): TGTGCCACCAGCAGAGGGGGGACTAGCGGGTTTGACGAGCAGTACTTC.

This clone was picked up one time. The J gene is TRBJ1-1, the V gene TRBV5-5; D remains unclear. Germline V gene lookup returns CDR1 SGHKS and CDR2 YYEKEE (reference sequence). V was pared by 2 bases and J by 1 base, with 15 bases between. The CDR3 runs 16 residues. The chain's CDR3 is CASSFSPPTTNTEAFF. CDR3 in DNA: TGTGCCAGCAGCTTTAGCCCACCTACGACGAACACTGAAGCTTTCTTT. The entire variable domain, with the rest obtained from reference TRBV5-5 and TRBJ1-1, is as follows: DAGVTQSPTHLIKTRGQQVTLRCSPISGHKSVSWYQQVLGQGPQFIFQYYEKEERGRGNFPDRFSARQFPNYSSELNVNALLLGDSALYLCASSFSPPTTNTEAFFGQGTRLTVV.

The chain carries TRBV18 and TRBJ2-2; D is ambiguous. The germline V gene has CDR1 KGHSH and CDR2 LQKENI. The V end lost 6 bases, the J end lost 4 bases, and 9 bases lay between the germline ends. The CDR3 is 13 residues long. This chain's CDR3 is CASSLASTGELFF. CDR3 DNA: TGTGCCAGCTCCCTCGCCAGCACCGGGGAGCTGTTTTTT.

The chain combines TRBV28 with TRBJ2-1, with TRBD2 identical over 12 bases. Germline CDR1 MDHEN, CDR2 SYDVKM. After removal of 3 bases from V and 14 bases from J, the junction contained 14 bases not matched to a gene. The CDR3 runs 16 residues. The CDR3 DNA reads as TGTGCCAGCAGTTTGGACCTTAGGACTAGCGGGAAGGGAAAGTTCTTC. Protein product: CASSLDLRTSGKGKFF. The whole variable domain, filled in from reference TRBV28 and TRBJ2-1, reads DVKVTQSSRYLVKRTGEKVFLECVQDMDHENMFWYRQDPGLGLRLIYFSYDVKMKEKGDIPEGYSVSREKKERFSLILESASTNQTSMYLCASSLDLRTSGKGKFFGPGTRLTVL.

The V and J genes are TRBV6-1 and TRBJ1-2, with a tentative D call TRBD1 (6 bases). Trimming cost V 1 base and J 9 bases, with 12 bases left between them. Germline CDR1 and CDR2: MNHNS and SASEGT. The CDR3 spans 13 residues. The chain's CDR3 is CASSEVGQSRYTF. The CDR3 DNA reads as TGTGCCAGCAGTGAAGTTGGACAGTCCCGCTACACCTTC.

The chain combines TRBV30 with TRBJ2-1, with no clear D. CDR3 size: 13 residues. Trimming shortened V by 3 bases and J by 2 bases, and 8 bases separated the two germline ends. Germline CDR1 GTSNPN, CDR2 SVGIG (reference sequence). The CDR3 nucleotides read TGTGCCTGGAGCAGTGAGACCTACAATGAGCAGTTCTTC. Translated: CAWSSETYNEQFF.

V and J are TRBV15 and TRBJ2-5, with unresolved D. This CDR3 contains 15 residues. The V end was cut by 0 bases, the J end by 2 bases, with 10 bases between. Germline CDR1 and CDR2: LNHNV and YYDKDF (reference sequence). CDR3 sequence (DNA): TGTGCCACCAGCAGAGAAGCGACATTTCAAGAGACCCAGTACTTC. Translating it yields CATSREATFQETQYF.

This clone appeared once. This CDR3 reads CASSGLTSQETQYF. CDR3 nucleotides: TGTGCCAGCAGCGGACTAACTAGCCAAGAGACCCAGTACTTC. The chain couples TRBV7-2 to TRBJ2-5; the D gene is possibly TRBD2 (6 bases). The CDR3 covers 14 residues. Looked up from germline, CDR1 is SGHTA and CDR2 is FQGNSA. Between the trimmed V and J ends, which lost 5 bases and 1 base, there was a span of 11 bases.

CDR3 protein: CASSFGTVNTEAFF. CDR3 nucleotides: TGCGCCAGCAGTTTCGGGACAGTGAACACTGAAGCTTTCTTT. The chain combines TRBV5-1 with TRBJ1-1; 7 nucleotides agree with TRBD1. There are 14 residues in the CDR3. J lost 0 bases, V lost 5 bases, and 4 bases had no gene match. Looked up from germline, CDR1 is SGHRS and CDR2 is YFSETQ.

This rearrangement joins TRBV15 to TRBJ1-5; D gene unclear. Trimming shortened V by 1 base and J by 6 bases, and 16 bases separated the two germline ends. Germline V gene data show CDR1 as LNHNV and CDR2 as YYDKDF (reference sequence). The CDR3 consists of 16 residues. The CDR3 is CATSRGGLGLGQPQHF. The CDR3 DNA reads TGTGCCACCAGCAGAGGCGGGTTAGGGCTGGGTCAGCCCCAGCATTTT.

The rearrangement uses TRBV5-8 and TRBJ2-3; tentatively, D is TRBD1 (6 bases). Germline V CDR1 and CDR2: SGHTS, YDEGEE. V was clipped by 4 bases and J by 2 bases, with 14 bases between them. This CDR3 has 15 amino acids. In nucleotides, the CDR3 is TGTGCCAGCAGCCCCAGGGGCGGTCCCACAGATACGCAGTATTTT. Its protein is CASSPRGGPTDTQYF.

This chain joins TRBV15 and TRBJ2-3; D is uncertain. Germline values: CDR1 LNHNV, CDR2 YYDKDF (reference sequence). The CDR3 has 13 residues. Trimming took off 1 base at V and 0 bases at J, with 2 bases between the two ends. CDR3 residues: CATSRASTDTQYF. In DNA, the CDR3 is TGTGCCACCAGCAGAGCTAGCACAGATACGCAGTATTTT. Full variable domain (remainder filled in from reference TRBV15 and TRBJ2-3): DAMVIQNPRYQVTQFGKPVTLSCSQTLNHNVMYWYQQKSSQAPKLLFHYYDKDFNNEADTPDNFQSRRPNTSFCFLDIRSPGLGDTAMYLCATSRASTDTQYFGPGTRLTVL.

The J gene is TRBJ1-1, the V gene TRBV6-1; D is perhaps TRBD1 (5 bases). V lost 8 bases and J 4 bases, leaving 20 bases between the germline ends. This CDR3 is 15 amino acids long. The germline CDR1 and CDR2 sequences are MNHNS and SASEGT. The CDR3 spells CASVSEGSGGTEAFF. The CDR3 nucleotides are TGTGCCAGCGTATCGGAGGGATCTGGGGGCACTGAAGCTTTCTTT.

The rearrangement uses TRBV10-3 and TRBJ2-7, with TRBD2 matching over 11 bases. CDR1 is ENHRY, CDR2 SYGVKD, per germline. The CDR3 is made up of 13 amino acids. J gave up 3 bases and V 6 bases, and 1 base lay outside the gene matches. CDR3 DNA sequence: TGTGCCATCAGGGGGACTAGCGGCTACGAGCAGTACTTC. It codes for CAIRGTSGYEQYF.

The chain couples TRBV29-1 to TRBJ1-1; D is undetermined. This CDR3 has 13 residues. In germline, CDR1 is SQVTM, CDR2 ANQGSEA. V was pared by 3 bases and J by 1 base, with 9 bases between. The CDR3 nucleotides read TGCAGCGTTGAGGTTTCGGCGAACACTGAAGCTTTCTTT. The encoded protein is CSVEVSANTEAFF.

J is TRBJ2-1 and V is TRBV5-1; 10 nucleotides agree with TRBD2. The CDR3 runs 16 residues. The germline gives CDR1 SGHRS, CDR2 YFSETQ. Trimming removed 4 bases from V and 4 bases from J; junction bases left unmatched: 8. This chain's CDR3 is CASSIGLAANYNEQFF. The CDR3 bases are TGCGCCAGCAGCATCGGACTAGCGGCAAATTACAATGAGCAGTTCTTC.

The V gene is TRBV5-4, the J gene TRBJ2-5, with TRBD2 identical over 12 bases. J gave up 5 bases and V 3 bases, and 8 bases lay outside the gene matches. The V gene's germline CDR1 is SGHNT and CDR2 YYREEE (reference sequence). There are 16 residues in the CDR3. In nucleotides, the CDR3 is TGTGCCAGCAGCTGGACGACTAGCGGGAGTGGCGAGACCCAGTACTTC. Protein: CASSWTTSGSGETQYF. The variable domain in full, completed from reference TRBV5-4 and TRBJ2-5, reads ETGVTQSPTHLIKTRGQQVTLRCSSQSGHNTVSWYQQALGQGPQFIFQYYREEENGRGNFPPRFSGLQFPNYSSELNVNALELDDSALYLCASSWTTSGSGETQYFGPGTRLLVL.

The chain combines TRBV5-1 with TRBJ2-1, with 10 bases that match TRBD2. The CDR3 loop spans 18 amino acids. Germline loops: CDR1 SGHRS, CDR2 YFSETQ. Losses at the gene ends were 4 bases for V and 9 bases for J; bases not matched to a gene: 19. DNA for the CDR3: TGCGCCAGCAGCCGGACCGGGACTAGCGCCACGACGGGGAGTGAGCAGTTCTTC. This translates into CASSRTGTSATTGSEQFF.